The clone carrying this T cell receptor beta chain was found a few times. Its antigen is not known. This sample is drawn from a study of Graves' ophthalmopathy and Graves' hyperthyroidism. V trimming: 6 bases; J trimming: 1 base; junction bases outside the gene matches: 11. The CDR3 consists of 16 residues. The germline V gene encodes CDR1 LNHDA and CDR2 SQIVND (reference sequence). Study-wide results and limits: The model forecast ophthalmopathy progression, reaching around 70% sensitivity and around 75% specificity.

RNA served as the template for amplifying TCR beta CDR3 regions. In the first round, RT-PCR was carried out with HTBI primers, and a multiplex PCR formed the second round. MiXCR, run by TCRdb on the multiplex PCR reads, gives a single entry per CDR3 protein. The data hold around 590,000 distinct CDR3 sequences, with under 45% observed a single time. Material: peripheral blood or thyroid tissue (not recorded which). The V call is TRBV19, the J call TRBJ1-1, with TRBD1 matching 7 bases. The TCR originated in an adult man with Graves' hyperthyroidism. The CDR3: CASRQDRDYSNTEAFF. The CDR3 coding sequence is TGTGCCAGTAGACAAGACAGGGATTACTCGAACACTGAAGCTTTCTTT.